This T cell receptor beta chain appears in the sequencing data of a study of cytomegalovirus exposure and HLA in healthy donors. Study outcomes and limitations: Later analysis identified about 17,000 TCR beta sequences associated with HLA alleles, using a false discovery rate threshold of 0.05. Highest at DRB1 and lowest at HLA-C, TCR association rates differed among HLA loci in a later analysis. Later genetic work tied a missense DCLRE1C variant to beta-chain V and J trimming.

CDR1 LGHNT and CDR2 FRNRAP come from the germline V gene. This CDR3 is built from 16 residues. The V gene end was trimmed by 2 bases and the J gene end by 3 bases; junction bases not matched to a gene: 9. PCR used 60 Vbeta primers and 13 Jbeta primers. Data came from immunoSEQ multiplex PCR; TCRdb stores just in-frame clones and leaves some out. The repertoire holds fewer than 200,000 clones, with roughly four fifths as singletons. This clone appeared once. Its antigen remains unidentified. The sample was PBMCs. The chain employs TRBV12-5 and TRBJ2-7, with 8 positions matching TRBD1. This TCR derives from a man aged 40-55 years in good health and CMV-seropositive. This CDR3 reads CASGLPQDREDYEQYF. Here the CDR3 DNA reads TGTGCTAGTGGTTTGCCCCAGGACAGGGAAGACTACGAGCAGTACTTC.